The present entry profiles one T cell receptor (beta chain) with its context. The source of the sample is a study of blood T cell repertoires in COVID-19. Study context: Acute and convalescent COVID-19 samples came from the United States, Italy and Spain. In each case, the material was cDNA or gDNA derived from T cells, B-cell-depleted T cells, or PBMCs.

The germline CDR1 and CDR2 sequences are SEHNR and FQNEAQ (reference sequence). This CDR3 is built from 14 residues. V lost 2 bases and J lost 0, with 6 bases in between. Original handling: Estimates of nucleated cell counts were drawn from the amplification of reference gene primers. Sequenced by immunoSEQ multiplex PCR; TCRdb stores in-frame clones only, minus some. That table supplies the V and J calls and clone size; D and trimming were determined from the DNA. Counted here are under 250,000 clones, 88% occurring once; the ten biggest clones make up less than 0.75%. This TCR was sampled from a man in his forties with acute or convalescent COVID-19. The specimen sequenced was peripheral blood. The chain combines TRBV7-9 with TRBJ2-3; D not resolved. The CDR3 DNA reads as TGTGCCAGCAGCTTACTGTTTAGCACAGATACGCAGTATTTT. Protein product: CASSLLFSTDTQYF.